Listed below are T cell receptor beta chains from one sample, sequenced in a study of neoadjuvant anti-PD-1 for oral cavity cancer. Assay used: immunoSEQ multiplex PCR; TCRdb lists only in-frame clones, some missing. The repertoire holds 11,000 to 15,000 clones, with 50% to 65% as singletons. Sequenced material: PBMCs, taken before nivolumab (anti-PD-1) treatment. Source of these receptors: a person between 40 and 85 years old with oral cavity squamous cell carcinoma. Both conserved end residues are part of each CDR3. Each record gives: J gene, clone size, D gene, V gene, CDR3 protein, CDR3 DNA. A D gene is named only where the DNA matches it firmly. Size values are once, few and many counts, or a class for expanded clones, and some rows have none.

TRBJ1-5	few	-	TRBV7-2	CASRDRDRGSNQPQHF	TGTGCCAGCAGGGATCGAGACAGAGGGAGCAATCAGCCCCAGCATTTT
TRBJ1-2	-	-	TRBV30	CAWSAQSATGPSGYGYTF	TGTGCCTGGAGTGCCCAATCTGCTACAGGGCCCTCTGGCTATGGCTACACCTTC
TRBJ2-5	-	-	TRBV11-2	CASSSGFPYQETQYF	TGTGCCAGCAGTTCAGGTTTTCCGTACCAAGAGACCCAGTACTTC
TRBJ1-1	-	-	TRBV30	CAWSMQGNTEAFF	TGTGCCTGGAGTATGCAGGGGAACACTGAAGCTTTCTTT
TRBJ1-2	-	-	TRBV4-2	CASSSEGGYGYTF	TGTGCCAGCAGCTCAGAGGGCGGCTATGGCTACACCTTC
TRBJ2-1	-	-	TRBV7-9	CASSLVGARGNEQFF	TGTGCCAGCAGCTTAGTAGGGGCGCGGGGTAATGAGCAGTTCTTC
TRBJ2-5	-	TRBD2	TRBV5-1	CASSLVGSGGKETQYF	TGCGCCAGCAGCTTGGTGGGTAGCGGGGGGAAAGAGACCCAGTACTTC
TRBJ2-6	-	-	TRBV5-1	CASSEGGTAGANVLTF	TGCGCCAGCAGCGAGGGGGGTACGGCTGGGGCCAACGTCCTGACTTTC
TRBJ1-4	once	-	TRBV2	CASSEAGGLEKLFF	TGTGCCAGCAGTGAAGCGGGGGGGTTAGAAAAACTGTTTTTT
TRBJ2-1	few	-	TRBV9	CASSDRAHGGGDEQFF	TGTGCCAGCAGCGACCGGGCCCACGGAGGGGGAGATGAGCAGTTCTTC
TRBJ1-2	-	TRBD1	TRBV29-1	CSATLGGTGVGYTF	TGCAGCGCGACCCTCGGGGGAACAGGGGTTGGCTACACCTTC
TRBJ2-2	-	-	TRBV19	CASKEDANTGELFF	TGTGCCAGTAAGGAGGACGCGAACACCGGGGAGCTGTTTTTT
TRBJ2-5	once	-	TRBV4-1	CASSQSTAPETQYF	TGCGCCAGCAGCCAATCGACGGCCCCGGAGACCCAGTACTTC
TRBJ2-1	once	TRBD2	TRBV5-1	CASSPLAGGNNEQFF	TGCGCCAGCAGCCCCCTAGCGGGGGGAAACAATGAGCAGTTCTTC
TRBJ1-5	-	-	TRBV5-6	CASQEPDQPQHF	TGTGCCAGTCAGGAGCCAGATCAGCCCCAGCATTTT